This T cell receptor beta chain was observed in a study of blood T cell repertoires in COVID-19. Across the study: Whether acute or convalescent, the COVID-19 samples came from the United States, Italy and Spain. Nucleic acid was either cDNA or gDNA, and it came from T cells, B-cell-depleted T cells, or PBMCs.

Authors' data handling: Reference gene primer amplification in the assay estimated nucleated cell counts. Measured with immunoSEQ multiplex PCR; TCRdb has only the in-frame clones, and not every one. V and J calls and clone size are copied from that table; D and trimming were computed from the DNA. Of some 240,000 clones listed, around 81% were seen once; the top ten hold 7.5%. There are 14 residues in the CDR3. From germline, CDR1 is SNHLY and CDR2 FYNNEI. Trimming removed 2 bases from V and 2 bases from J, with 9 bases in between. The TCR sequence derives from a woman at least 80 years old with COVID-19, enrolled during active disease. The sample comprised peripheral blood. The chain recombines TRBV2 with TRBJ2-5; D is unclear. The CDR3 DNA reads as TGTGCCAGCAGTGAACAGGTCCGGCAAGAGACCCAGTACTTC. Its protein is CASSEQVRQETQYF.